A selection of T cell receptor beta chains follows, all from one sample in a study of blood T cell repertoires in COVID-19. Generated by immunoSEQ multiplex PCR, the TCRdb table keeps only in-frame clones and is missing some. The table records over 130,000 clones, around 84% of them present only once. The sample was peripheral blood. The source is a man aged 25 to 45 with COVID-19, enrolled during active disease. Both conserved end residues are part of each CDR3. The D gene is left open where the match is weak. Clone size is stated in some rows and not others, as once, few, many or a class when expanded.

D gene: TRBD1; V gene: TRBV2; J gene: TRBJ1-2; clone size: -; CDR3 DNA: TGTGCCAGCAGTGTCCCAGGGGGCCTCTATGGCTACACCTTC; CDR3 protein: CASSVPGGLYGYTF
D gene: -; V gene: TRBV10-1; J gene: TRBJ1-1; clone size: few; CDR3 DNA: TGCGCCAGCAGTGAGTTCGGTTCTGGGCTGAACACTGAAGCTTTCTTT; CDR3 protein: CASSEFGSGLNTEAFF
D gene: -; V gene: TRBV19; J gene: TRBJ1-2; clone size: -; CDR3 DNA: TGTGCCAGTAGCCCCTCTTCCGGGGGTGGCTATGGCTACACCTTC; CDR3 protein: CASSPSSGGGYGYTF
D gene: -; V gene: TRBV9; J gene: TRBJ1-1; clone size: -; CDR3 DNA: TGTGCCAGCAGCTCTGCGGCCCTGAACACTGAAGCTTTCTTT; CDR3 protein: CASSSAALNTEAFF
D gene: TRBD1; V gene: TRBV28; J gene: TRBJ2-7; clone size: -; CDR3 DNA: TGTGCCAGCAGTTCTGGACAGGGCCCCTACGAGCAGTACTTC; CDR3 protein: CASSSGQGPYEQYF
D gene: TRBD2; V gene: TRBV11-2; J gene: TRBJ2-3; clone size: few; CDR3 DNA: TGTGCCAGCAGCCCATTTAGCGGGTTCACAGATACGCAGTATTTT; CDR3 protein: CASSPFSGFTDTQYF
D gene: TRBD2; V gene: TRBV28; J gene: TRBJ2-3; clone size: once; CDR3 DNA: TGTGCCAGCATCCTTAGCGGGGGGGGCACAGATACGCAGTATTTT; CDR3 protein: CASILSGGGTDTQYF
D gene: TRBD1; V gene: TRBV6-5; J gene: TRBJ2-1; clone size: -; CDR3 DNA: TGTGCCAGCAGTTCCGGACAGGGGGCCTACAATGAGCAGTTCTTC; CDR3 protein: CASSSGQGAYNEQFF
D gene: TRBD2; V gene: TRBV27; J gene: TRBJ2-7; clone size: -; CDR3 DNA: TGTGCCAGCAGTTTCGCGGGGGGAACCTACGAGCAGTACTTC; CDR3 protein: CASSFAGGTYEQYF
D gene: TRBD1; V gene: TRBV19; J gene: TRBJ1-5; clone size: -; CDR3 DNA: TGTGCCAGTGAGGGACAGGCCTTCTTGTATAGCAATCAGCCCCAGCATTTT; CDR3 protein: CASEGQAFLYSNQPQHF
D gene: -; V gene: TRBV19; J gene: TRBJ1-2; clone size: -; CDR3 DNA: TGTGCCAGTAGACAGTATAACTATGGCTACACCTTC; CDR3 protein: CASRQYNYGYTF
D gene: -; V gene: TRBV7-8; J gene: TRBJ2-7; clone size: -; CDR3 DNA: TGTGCCAGCAGCTACCAACCGGCGGGTGAGCAGTACTTC; CDR3 protein: CASSYQPAGEQYF
D gene: TRBD2; V gene: TRBV10-2; J gene: TRBJ2-3; clone size: -; CDR3 DNA: TGCGCCAGCAGTGGGACGGGAGGGGGAATCTTCACAGATACGCAGTATTTT; CDR3 protein: CASSGTGGGIFTDTQYF
D gene: -; V gene: TRBV2; J gene: TRBJ2-2; clone size: -; CDR3 DNA: TGTGCCAGCAGCCCGGGTCCGGGGACCGGGGAGCTGTTTTTT; CDR3 protein: CASSPGPGTGELFF
D gene: -; V gene: TRBV27; J gene: TRBJ2-1; clone size: once; CDR3 DNA: TGTGCCAGCAGTTTACGGCAGGGCCTGGGAAATGAGCAGTTCTTC; CDR3 protein: CASSLRQGLGNEQFF
D gene: -; V gene: TRBV3-1/TRBV3-2; J gene: TRBJ2-7; clone size: -; CDR3 DNA: TGTGCCAGCAGCCACTCGAGGCCTGGGGGGTACGAGCAGTACTTC; CDR3 protein: CASSHSRPGGYEQYF
D gene: TRBD1; V gene: TRBV7-9; J gene: TRBJ2-7; clone size: once; CDR3 DNA: TGTGCCAGCAGCTCCTGGACAGGAACCTACGAGCAGTACTTC; CDR3 protein: CASSSWTGTYEQYF
D gene: TRBD1; V gene: TRBV13; J gene: TRBJ1-6; clone size: -; CDR3 DNA: TGTGCCAGCAGGTCTGACAGGGAAGGATCACCCCTCCACTTT; CDR3 protein: CASRSDREGSPLHF
D gene: TRBD2; V gene: TRBV2; J gene: TRBJ2-1; clone size: few; CDR3 DNA: TGTGCCAGCAGTGTGAGGCTAGCGGGGGTCGGCAATGAGCAGTTCTTC; CDR3 protein: CASSVRLAGVGNEQFF
D gene: -; V gene: TRBV7-2; J gene: TRBJ2-5; clone size: -; CDR3 DNA: TGTGCCAGCAGCTCGTTCCGAGGATACGAGACCCAGTACTTC; CDR3 protein: CASSSFRGYETQYF
D gene: -; V gene: TRBV2; J gene: TRBJ2-7; clone size: -; CDR3 DNA: TGTGCCAGCTCCCCAGAAAGGGGGAATGGCGAGCAGTACTTC; CDR3 protein: CASSPERGNGEQYF
D gene: -; V gene: TRBV3-1/TRBV3-2; J gene: TRBJ1-2; clone size: -; CDR3 DNA: TGTGCCAGCAGCCAAGAGATTTTCCGGGATCCCGAAGGCTACACCTTC; CDR3 protein: CASSQEIFRDPEGYTF
D gene: TRBD1; V gene: TRBV27; J gene: TRBJ2-1; clone size: -; CDR3 DNA: TGTGCCAGCAGTTTATCCCCGGATGGACAGGAAGAGCAGTTCTTC; CDR3 protein: CASSLSPDGQEEQFF
D gene: TRBD2; V gene: TRBV4-1; J gene: TRBJ2-3; clone size: -; CDR3 DNA: TGCGCCAGCAGCCAAGCTAGCGGGAGGAGGACAGATACGCAGTATTTT; CDR3 protein: CASSQASGRRTDTQYF
D gene: -; V gene: TRBV27; J gene: TRBJ2-3; clone size: -; CDR3 DNA: TGTGCCAGCAGTTCTGACTCTAGCACAGATACGCAGTATTTT; CDR3 protein: CASSSDSSTDTQYF
D gene: TRBD2; V gene: TRBV11-2; J gene: TRBJ2-3; clone size: -; CDR3 DNA: TGTGCCAGCAGAAGGATCGGGAGGGCCGTAGATACGCAGTATTTT; CDR3 protein: CASRRIGRAVDTQYF
D gene: -; V gene: TRBV4-1; J gene: TRBJ2-3; clone size: -; CDR3 DNA: TGCGCCAGCAGCCCTCTGGGGAGAGGGCCCACAGATACGCAGTATTTT; CDR3 protein: CASSPLGRGPTDTQYF
D gene: TRBD1; V gene: TRBV6-5; J gene: TRBJ1-1; clone size: -; CDR3 DNA: TGTGCCAGCAGTACCGGGACAGCGAAGGCTGAAGCTTTCTTT; CDR3 protein: CASSTGTAKAEAFF
D gene: -; V gene: TRBV7-2; J gene: TRBJ1-6; clone size: -; CDR3 DNA: TGTGCCAGCAGGGGCGCCGGGACCCTCCACTTT; CDR3 protein: CASRGAGTLHF
D gene: -; V gene: TRBV7-3; J gene: TRBJ2-1; clone size: -; CDR3 DNA: TGTGCCAGCAGCTTACCGACAGCCAATGAGCAGTTCTTC; CDR3 protein: CASSLPTANEQFF
D gene: -; V gene: TRBV30; J gene: TRBJ2-2; clone size: -; CDR3 DNA: TGTGCCTGGACGCGGCAGTTGAACACCGGGGAGCTGTTTTTT; CDR3 protein: CAWTRQLNTGELFF
D gene: TRBD2; V gene: TRBV2; J gene: TRBJ2-2; clone size: -; CDR3 DNA: TGTGCCAGCGGGGAGGGAGAGGGCACCGGGGAGCTGTTTTTT; CDR3 protein: CASGEGEGTGELFF
D gene: -; V gene: TRBV2; J gene: TRBJ2-5; clone size: -; CDR3 DNA: TGTGCCAGCAGTCAGACAGGAACGGAGACCCAGTACTTC; CDR3 protein: CASSQTGTETQYF
D gene: -; V gene: TRBV4-1; J gene: TRBJ2-1; clone size: -; CDR3 DNA: TGCGCCAGCAGCCCGAGCGGGCTCCCCCGTCCCTACAATGAGCAGTTCTTC; CDR3 protein: CASSPSGLPRPYNEQFF
D gene: -; V gene: TRBV7-9; J gene: TRBJ2-1; clone size: -; CDR3 DNA: TGTGCCAGCAGCCAATATCGGGGCGGGAATCACTACAATGAGCAGTTCTTC; CDR3 protein: CASSQYRGGNHYNEQFF
D gene: -; V gene: TRBV6-4; J gene: TRBJ1-1; clone size: -; CDR3 DNA: TGTGCCAGCAGTCTCTCTCCGAACACTGAAGCTTTCTTT; CDR3 protein: CASSLSPNTEAFF
D gene: TRBD2; V gene: TRBV9; J gene: TRBJ2-1; clone size: -; CDR3 DNA: TGTGCCAGCAGCGCCGAAAGACTAGCGGGAGATAGGCAGTTCTTC; CDR3 protein: CASSAERLAGDRQFF
D gene: -; V gene: TRBV19; J gene: TRBJ2-7; clone size: -; CDR3 DNA: TGTGCCAGTTCGAGCGGTCGAGACTCCTACGAGCAGTACTTC; CDR3 protein: CASSSGRDSYEQYF
D gene: -; V gene: TRBV4-3; J gene: TRBJ2-1; clone size: -; CDR3 DNA: TGCGCCAGCAGCCAAGTAGCAGTGGGAGTAGACGTAGATGAGCAGTTCTTC; CDR3 protein: CASSQVAVGVDVDEQFF
D gene: TRBD2; V gene: TRBV19; J gene: TRBJ2-7; clone size: once; CDR3 DNA: TGTGCCAGTAGTATAGAGTCTAGCGGGAATGGTATCTACGAGCAGTACTTC; CDR3 protein: CASSIESSGNGIYEQYF